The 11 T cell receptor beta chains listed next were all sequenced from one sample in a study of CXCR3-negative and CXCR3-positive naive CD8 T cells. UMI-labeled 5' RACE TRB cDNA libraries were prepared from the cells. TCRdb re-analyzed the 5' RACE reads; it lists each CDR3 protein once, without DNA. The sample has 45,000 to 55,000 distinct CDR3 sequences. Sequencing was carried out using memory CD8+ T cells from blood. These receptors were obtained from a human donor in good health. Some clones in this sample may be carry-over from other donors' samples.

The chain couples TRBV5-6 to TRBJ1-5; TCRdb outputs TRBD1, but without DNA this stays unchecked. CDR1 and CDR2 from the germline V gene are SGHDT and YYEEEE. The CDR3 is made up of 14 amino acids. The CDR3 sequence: CASSSSTAVQPQHF.

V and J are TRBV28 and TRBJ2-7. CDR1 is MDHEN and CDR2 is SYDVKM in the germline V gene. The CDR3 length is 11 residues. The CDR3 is CASTWAYEQYF.

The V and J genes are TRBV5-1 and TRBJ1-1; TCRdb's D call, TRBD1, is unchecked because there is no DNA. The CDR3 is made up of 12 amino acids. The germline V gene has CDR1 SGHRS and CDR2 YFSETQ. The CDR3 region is CASSRTGHEAFF.

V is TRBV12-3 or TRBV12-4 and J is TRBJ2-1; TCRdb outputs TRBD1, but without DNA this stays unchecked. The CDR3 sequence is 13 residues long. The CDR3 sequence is CASSPGRYNEQFF.

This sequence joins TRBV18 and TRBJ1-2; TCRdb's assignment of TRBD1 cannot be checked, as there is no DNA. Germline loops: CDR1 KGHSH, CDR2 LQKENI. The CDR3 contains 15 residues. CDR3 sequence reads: CASSPYGDGFYGYTF.

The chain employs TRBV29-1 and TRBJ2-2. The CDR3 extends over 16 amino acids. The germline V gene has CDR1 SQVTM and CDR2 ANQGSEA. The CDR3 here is CSVELWMAGSTGELFF.

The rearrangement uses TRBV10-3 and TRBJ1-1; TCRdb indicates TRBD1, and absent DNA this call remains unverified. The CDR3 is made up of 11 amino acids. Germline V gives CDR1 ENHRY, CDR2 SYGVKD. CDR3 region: CATTGGLEAFF.

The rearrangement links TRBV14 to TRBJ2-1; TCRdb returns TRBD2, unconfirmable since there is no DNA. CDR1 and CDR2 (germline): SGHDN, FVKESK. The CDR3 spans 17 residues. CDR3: CASSQEDAAGLVNEQFF.

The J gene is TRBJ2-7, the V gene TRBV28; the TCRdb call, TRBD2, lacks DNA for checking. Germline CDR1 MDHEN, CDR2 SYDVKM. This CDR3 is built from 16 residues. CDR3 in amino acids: CASSSRLAGGPDEQYF.

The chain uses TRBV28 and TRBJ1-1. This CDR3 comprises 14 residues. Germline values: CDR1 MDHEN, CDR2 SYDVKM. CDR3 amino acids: CASRFPGENPEAFF.

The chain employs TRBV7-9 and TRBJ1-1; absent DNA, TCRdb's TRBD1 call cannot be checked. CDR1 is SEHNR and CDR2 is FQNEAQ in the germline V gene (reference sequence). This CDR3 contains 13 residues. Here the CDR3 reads CASSPPQGTEAFF.